The T cell receptor beta chain under discussion was sequenced for a study of blood T cell repertoires in COVID-19. Study-wide background: Samples of COVID-19 (acute and convalescent) were obtained from the United States, Italy and Spain.

Libraries were prepared by immunoSEQ multiplex PCR; TCRdb keeps only in-frame clonotypes and omits some of them. The data contain about 130,000 clones, about four fifths of them seen just once; the ten biggest clones take up 18%. Germline CDR1 MNHEY, CDR2 SVGAGI. The CDR3 contains 15 residues. The V and J ends lost 0 bases and 6 bases, in that order; junction bases with no gene match: 3. This clonotype originated in a man aged 30-40 years who had recovered from COVID-19. The chain carries TRBV6-5 and TRBJ2-1; TRBD2 matches 9 bases. The specimen sequenced was PBMCs or T cells enriched from blood (not recorded which). The CDR3 nucleotides are TGTGCCAGCAGTTACTCCGGGACTAGCACCAATGAGCAGTTCTTC. It codes for CASSYSGTSTNEQFF.